This is a list of T cell receptor beta chains from one sample in a study of shared clonotypes between healthy human individuals. Method: immunoSEQ multiplex PCR; TCRdb's copy keeps in-frame clones and lacks some. The sample has over 2,000,000 clones; roughly 93% are singletons. Input material: naive CD8+ T cells from PBMCs. The receptors here all came from a man younger than 35 in good health. Some clones in this sample may be carry-over from other donors' samples. Both conserved end residues are part of each CDR3. D genes are given only for firm matches. Part of the rows lack a size; the others show once, few, many or a class for expanded clones.

>TRBV19|NA|NA|TRBJ1-3
TGTGCCGTCCAGAGCCCGGCTGGAAACACCATATATTTT
CAVQSPAGNTIYF
>TRBV11-2|once|NA|TRBJ1-3
TGTGCCAGCAGCGGAACAGGGCCTGGAAACACCATATATTTT
CASSGTGPGNTIYF
>TRBV9|NA|TRBD1|TRBJ2-7
TGTGCCAGCAGCACCGGGACAGGGACCTACGAGCAGTACTTC
CASSTGTGTYEQYF
>TRBV6-1|NA|TRBD1|TRBJ1-1
TGTGCCAGCAGTGAAGGGACAGGGTGGAGGTTGGCAACTGAAGCTTTCTTT
CASSEGTGWRLATEAFF
>TRBV27|NA|TRBD2|TRBJ2-7
TGTGCCAGCAGTGGAACCGGGACTAGCGGGAGTTGGGTCGGGGAGCAGTACTTC
CASSGTGTSGSWVGEQYF
>TRBV18|NA|TRBD1|TRBJ1-5
TGTGCCAGCTCACTGGCCTCTCCCGGGACAGCTGTTTATCAGCCCCAGCATTTT
CASSLASPGTAVYQPQHF
>TRBV4-1|NA|NA|TRBJ1-2
TGCGCCAGCAGCCAAGGGGACTATGGCTACACCTTC
CASSQGDYGYTF
>TRBV18|NA|NA|TRBJ2-7
TGTGCCAGCTCACCACCGACTGGTTCGGGCGAGCAGTACTTC
CASSPPTGSGEQYF
>TRBV2|NA|TRBD2|TRBJ2-7
TGTGCCAGCAGTGAACCGACTAGCGGGAGCCCCAGCTCCTACGAGCAGTACTTC
CASSEPTSGSPSSYEQYF
>TRBV7-2|once|TRBD2|TRBJ2-7
TGTGCCAGCAGCTTTTACGGGGGGGCTTCCTACGAGCAGTACTTC
CASSFYGGASYEQYF
>TRBV6-1|NA|NA|TRBJ2-4
TGTGCCAGCAACCCTGACCCCGTACCGAACATTCAGTACTTC
CASNPDPVPNIQYF
>TRBV4-1|NA|NA|TRBJ2-7
TGCGCCAGCAGCCAAATAGTTAGAACCGGGTCCTTCTCCTACGAGCAGTACTTC
CASSQIVRTGSFSYEQYF
>TRBV9|NA|NA|TRBJ1-5
TGTGCCAGCAGCGGGGGAGCCCGCAATCAGCCCCAGCATTTT
CASSGGARNQPQHF
>TRBV4-1|NA|NA|TRBJ1-5
TGCGCCAGCAGCCAAGACTCTAGGACAGATTTTTCGGGCAATCAGCCCCAGCATTTT
CASSQDSRTDFSGNQPQHF
>TRBV11-3|NA|NA|TRBJ1-1
TGTGCCAGCAGCTTAGATGACAGGGAAGCTTTCTTT
CASSLDDREAFF
>TRBV6-6|NA|NA|TRBJ1-2
TGTGCCAGCAGCCTTCCGGGACAACTTATTAACTATGGCTACACCTTC
CASSLPGQLINYGYTF
>TRBV2|NA|NA|TRBJ1-2
TGTGCCACCCCTGGAGAGGGCTACACCTTC
CATPGEGYTF
>TRBV11-3|NA|TRBD2|TRBJ2-1
TGTGCCAGCAGTACTAAGGCTAGCGGGAGGGGGGTCTTAGTTGAGCAGTTCTTC
CASSTKASGRGVLVEQFF
>TRBV6-1|NA|NA|TRBJ1-1
TGTGCCAGCAAGGAGGCACAAGCTTTCTTT
CASKEAQAFF
>TRBV7-9|NA|NA|TRBJ2-7
TGTGCCAGCAGCTTAGCTAGGGGATCCTACGAGCAGTACTTC
CASSLARGSYEQYF
>TRBV28|NA|NA|TRBJ2-7
TGTGCCAGCAGTTCACAGGGTGGGGTCTACGAGCAGTACTTC
CASSSQGGVYEQYF
>TRBV7-9|NA|TRBD1|TRBJ1-2
TGTGCCAGCAGCCCTCTCCCCGACAGGGGAAGGGCGAATGGCTACACCTTC
CASSPLPDRGRANGYTF
>TRBV28|NA|NA|TRBJ2-1
TGTGCCAGCAGTTTGGCGGGCAATGAGCAGTTCTTC
CASSLAGNEQFF
>TRBV9|NA|TRBD2|TRBJ2-7
TGTGCCAGCAGCGCGGCGGGAGAAGTGAGTGACGAGCAGTACTTC
CASSAAGEVSDEQYF
>TRBV13|NA|NA|TRBJ2-3
TGTGCCAGCAGTAGGGGCGCAGATACGCAGTATTTT
CASSRGADTQYF
>TRBV6-5|NA|TRBD1|TRBJ1-3
TGTGCCAGCCGTATCTCGACAGGGACCGGAAACACCATATATTTT
CASRISTGTGNTIYF
>TRBV27|NA|NA|TRBJ1-1
TGTGCCAGCAGTTCACGTATAGGACAGAACACTGAAGCTTTCTTT
CASSSRIGQNTEAFF
>TRBV11-1|once|NA|TRBJ2-1
TGTGCCCCCGCCCGGAGCTGGGGGGCGCCTAACAATGAGCAGTTCTTC
CAPARSWGAPNNEQFF
>TRBV7-8|once|NA|TRBJ1-1
TGTGCCAGCAGCTTAGTTGGCCCGATTAAGGGCGACACTGAAGCTTTCTTT
CASSLVGPIKGDTEAFF
>TRBV28|NA|NA|TRBJ2-5
TGTGCCAGCAGTGGGGCAGGGCAAGAGACCCAGTACTTC
CASSGAGQETQYF
>TRBV27|NA|NA|TRBJ2-2
TGTGCCAGCAGTGCCCGGAACACCGGGGAGCTGTTTTTT
CASSARNTGELFF
>TRBV7-9|NA|NA|TRBJ1-4
TGTGCCAGCAGCTTAGAAGACACTGAAAAACTGTTTTTT
CASSLEDTEKLFF
>TRBV27|NA|NA|TRBJ1-5
TGTGCCAGCAGTTTAGGGACGGTGGGTCAGCCCCAGCATTTT
CASSLGTVGQPQHF
>TRBV29-1|NA|NA|TRBJ2-1
TGCAGCGTTGACCCGGGAACACCTACTGCCCGGGAGCAGTTCTTC
CSVDPGTPTAREQFF
>TRBV5-6|NA|NA|TRBJ1-4
TGTGCCAGCAGCCCCGGGGGGTCCTTT
CASSPGGSF
>TRBV9|once|NA|TRBJ2-5
TGTGCCAGCAGCCCCGGGACAACGTACCAAGAGACCCAGTACTTC
CASSPGTTYQETQYF
>TRBV20-1|NA|NA|TRBJ2-5
TGCAGTGCTAGACCTGAAGAGACCCAGTACTTC
CSARPEETQYF
>TRBV25-1|NA|NA|TRBJ2-7
TGTGCCAGCAGTGAACAGGGGTGGATCGACGAGCAGTACTTC
CASSEQGWIDEQYF
>TRBV7-9|NA|TRBD1|TRBJ2-7
TGTGCCAGCAGCCCCCGGGACAGGGACTACGAGCAGTACTTC
CASSPRDRDYEQYF
>TRBV4-2|NA|TRBD2|TRBJ2-7
TGTGCCAGCAGCCAGGGGGGGTTCTACGAGCAGTACTTC
CASSQGGFYEQYF
>TRBV18|NA|TRBD1|TRBJ2-1
TGTGCCAGCTACTACCGGGACAGGACGTTGGTTGAGCAGTTCTTC
CASYYRDRTLVEQFF
>TRBV11-2|NA|NA|TRBJ2-7
TGTGCCAGCAGCTTATCGAGGGTGGCCTACGAGCAGTACTTC
CASSLSRVAYEQYF
>TRBV7-2|NA|TRBD2|TRBJ2-5
TGTGCCAGCAGCTTAGAACCGGGGGGACAAGAGACCCAGTACTTC
CASSLEPGGQETQYF
>TRBV6-4|NA|NA|TRBJ1-1
TGTGCCAGCAGCCGGACAGACGGCACTGAAGCTTTCTTT
CASSRTDGTEAFF
>TRBV7-2|NA|TRBD2|TRBJ2-3
TGTGCCAGCAGCTCCGGACTAGCGGATCACACAGATACGCAGTATTTT
CASSSGLADHTDTQYF
>TRBV7-6|NA|TRBD2|TRBJ2-1
TGTGCCAGCAGCCCCCCGGTAGCGGGAAGGGGTGAGCAGTTCTTC
CASSPPVAGRGEQFF
>TRBV6-5|NA|TRBD1|TRBJ1-2
TGTGCCAGCAGGCTACACAGGGGAGATGGCTACACCTTC
CASRLHRGDGYTF
>TRBV29-1|NA|TRBD1|TRBJ1-2
TGCAGCGTCCGGACAGGGGGAGGCTACACCTTC
CSVRTGGGYTF
>TRBV7-9|NA|TRBD1|TRBJ1-1
TGTGCCAGCAGCTTCCCTTCCTCCGGACAGGGGGAAACTGAAGCTTTCTTT
CASSFPSSGQGETEAFF
>TRBV28|NA|TRBD1|TRBJ2-5
TGTGCCAGCAGTTGGGGGACAGGGTTTCAAGAGACCCAGTACTTC
CASSWGTGFQETQYF
>TRBV28|once|TRBD2|TRBJ2-1
TGTGCCAGCAGTTTATCGGGACTAGCGGAGCCCTACAATGAGCAGTTCTTC
CASSLSGLAEPYNEQFF